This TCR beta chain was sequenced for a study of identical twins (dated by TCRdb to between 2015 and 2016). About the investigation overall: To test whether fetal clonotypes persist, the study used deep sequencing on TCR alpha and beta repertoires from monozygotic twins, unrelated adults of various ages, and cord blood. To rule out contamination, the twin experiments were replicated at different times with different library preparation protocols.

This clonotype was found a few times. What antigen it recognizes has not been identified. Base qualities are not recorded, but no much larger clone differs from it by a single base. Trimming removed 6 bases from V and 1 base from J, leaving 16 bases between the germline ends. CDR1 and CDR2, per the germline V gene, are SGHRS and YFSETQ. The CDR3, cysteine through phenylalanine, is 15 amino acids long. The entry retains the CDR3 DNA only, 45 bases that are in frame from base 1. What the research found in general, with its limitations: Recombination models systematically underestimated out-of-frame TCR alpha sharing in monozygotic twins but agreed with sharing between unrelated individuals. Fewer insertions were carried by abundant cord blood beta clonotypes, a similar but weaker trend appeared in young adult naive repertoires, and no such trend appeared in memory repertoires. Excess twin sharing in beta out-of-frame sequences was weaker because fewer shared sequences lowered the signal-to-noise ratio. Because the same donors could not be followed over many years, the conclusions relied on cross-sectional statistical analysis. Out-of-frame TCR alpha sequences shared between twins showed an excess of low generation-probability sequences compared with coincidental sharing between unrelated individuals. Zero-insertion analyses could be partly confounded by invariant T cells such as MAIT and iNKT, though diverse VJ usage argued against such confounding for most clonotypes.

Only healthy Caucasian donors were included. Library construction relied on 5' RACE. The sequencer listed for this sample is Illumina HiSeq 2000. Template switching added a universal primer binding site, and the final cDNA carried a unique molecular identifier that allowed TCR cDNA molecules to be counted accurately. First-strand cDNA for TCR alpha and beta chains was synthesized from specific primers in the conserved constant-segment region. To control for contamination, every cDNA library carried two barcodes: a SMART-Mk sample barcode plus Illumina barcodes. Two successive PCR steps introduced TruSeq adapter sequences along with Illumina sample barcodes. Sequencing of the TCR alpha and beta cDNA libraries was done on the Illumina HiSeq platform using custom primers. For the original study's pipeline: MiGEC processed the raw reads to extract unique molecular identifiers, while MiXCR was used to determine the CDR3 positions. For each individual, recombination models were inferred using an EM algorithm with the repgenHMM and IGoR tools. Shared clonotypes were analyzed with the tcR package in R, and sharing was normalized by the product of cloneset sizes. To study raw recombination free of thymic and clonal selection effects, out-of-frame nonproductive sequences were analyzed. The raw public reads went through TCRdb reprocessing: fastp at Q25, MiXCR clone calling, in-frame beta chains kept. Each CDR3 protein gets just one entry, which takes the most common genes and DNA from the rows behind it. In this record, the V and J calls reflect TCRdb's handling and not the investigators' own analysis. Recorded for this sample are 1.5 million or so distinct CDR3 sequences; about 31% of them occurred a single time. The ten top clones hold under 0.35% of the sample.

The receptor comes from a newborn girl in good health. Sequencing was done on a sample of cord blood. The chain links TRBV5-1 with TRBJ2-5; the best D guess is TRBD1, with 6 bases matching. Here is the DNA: TGCGCCAGCAAAGGGGGAACAGGTTTCCAAGAGACCCAGTACTTC. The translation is CASKGGTGFQETQYF.